The 28 T cell receptor beta chains below come from one sample, sequenced in a study of T cell repertoires in cytomegalovirus infection. TCRdb re-called the reads with MiXCR, one entry per CDR3 protein. The top ten hold 2.8% of the sample, which has roughly 720,000 distinct CDR3 sequences, less than 40% seen once. The sequenced sample consisted of PBMCs. These receptors were obtained from a human donor in good health (CMV status not recorded). Some clones in this sample may be carry-over from other donors' samples.

As concerns this clonotype: This could be a read error, since a much larger clone is one nucleotide away. The rearrangement links TRBV7-3 to TRBJ2-1, with 15 bases identical to TRBD2. Germline loops: CDR1 SGHTA, CDR2 FQGTGA. The CDR3 has 20 residues. The DNA of the CDR3 is TGTGCCAGCAGCTCTCCGGGACTAGCGGGGGGTCCCACTAACTACAATGAGCGGTTCTTC. Its translation: CASSSPGLAGGPTNYNERFF.

The J gene is TRBJ2-7, the V gene TRBV6-1; 9 bases are a match to TRBD1. This CDR3 spans 14 amino acids. The J segment lost 3 bases and the V segment lost 3 bases, leaving 3 bases of the junction unmatched. The germline V gene has CDR1 MNHNS and CDR2 SASEGT. Written as DNA, the CDR3 is TGTGCCAGCAGTGACCGGGGACAGGGCTACGAGCAGTACTTC. Translating gives CASSDRGQGYEQYF.

This clonotype was found a few times. The chain links TRBV28 to TRBJ1-3, with D possibly being TRBD1 (5 bases). Trimming removed 7 bases from V and 2 bases from J, with 15 bases in between. The CDR3 is 15 amino acids. The germline gives CDR1 MDHEN, CDR2 SYDVKM. CDR3: CASKLGTAPGNTIYF. CDR3 nucleotide sequence: TGTGCCAGCAAGCTAGGGACGGCCCCTGGAAACACCATATATTTT.

The table lists this clonotype with a few counts. The chain uses TRBV5-1 and TRBJ1-2; 8 nucleotides line up with TRBD1. The CDR3 runs 16 residues. Germline loops: CDR1 SGHRS, CDR2 YFSETQ. With V trimmed by 1 base and J by 8 bases, 13 bases remained unmatched. The CDR3 is CASSLSRPGGEEGYTF. CDR3 bases: TGCGCCAGCAGCTTGTCGAGGCCAGGGGGCGAAGAGGGCTACACCTTC.

This clonotype was found a few times. The CDR3 is CASSTDRGLEQFF. The DNA of the CDR3 is TGTGCCAGCAGCACTGACAGGGGGTTAGAGCAGTTCTTC. The chain joins TRBV7-6 to TRBJ2-1; 9 bases map to TRBD1. V trimming: 5 bases; J trimming: 10 bases; junction bases outside the gene matches: 6. Germline CDR1 reads SGHVS; CDR2 reads FNYEAQ. This CDR3 is 13 amino acids long. Using reference TRBV7-6 and TRBJ2-1 for the parts outside the CDR3, the full variable domain is GAGVSQSPRYKVTKRGQDVALRCDPISGHVSLYWYRQALGQGPEFLTYFNYEAQQDKSGLPNDRFSAERPEGSISTLTIQRTEQRDSAMYRCASSTDRGLEQFFGPGTRLTVL.

The chain combines TRBV12-3 or TRBV12-4 with TRBJ1-1; a weak D match, TRBD1 (5 bases). The CDR3 runs to 16 residues. V shed 0 bases and J shed 0 bases, with 11 bases lying between them. DNA for the CDR3: TGTGCCAGCAGTTTAGCCCCCGCAGGGCTGAACACTGAAGCTTTCTTT. Its translation: CASSLAPAGLNTEAFF.

This chain joins TRBV12-3 or TRBV12-4 and TRBJ1-2; D ambiguous. With 6 bases removed from V and 8 bases from J, the gap between germline ends came to 13 bases. The CDR3 runs to 12 residues. In DNA form, the CDR3 reads TGTGCCAGCAGCCTCGCCCTAGGGGGCTACACCTTC. Translating gives CASSLALGGYTF.

There are a few counts of this clonotype. V and J are TRBV12-3 or TRBV12-4 and TRBJ1-1; 7 bases fit TRBD1. The CDR3 sequence is 16 residues long. Trimming removed 5 bases from V and 3 bases from J; junction bases left unmatched: 12. The CDR3 spells CASSVKSFDRDTEAFF. The CDR3 DNA sequence: TGTGCCAGCAGTGTAAAAAGCTTTGACAGGGACACTGAAGCTTTCTTT.

In this sample, this clonotype turned up many times. The V gene is TRBV6-1, the J gene TRBJ1-1; D might be TRBD1 (5 bases). Germline CDR1 MNHNS, CDR2 SASEGT. This CDR3 is built from 16 residues. Trimming took off 3 bases at V and 1 base at J, with 15 bases between the two ends. The CDR3 spells CASSDGGGRRNTEAFF. The CDR3, as DNA: TGTGCCAGCAGTGATGGGGGAGGAAGAAGGAACACTGAAGCTTTCTTT.

V is TRBV7-8 and J is TRBJ2-5; D call uncertain. Germline V gene data show CDR1 as SGHVS and CDR2 as FQNEAQ. V was cut by 6 bases and J by 2 bases, with 13 bases left in between. This CDR3 has 14 residues. Written as DNA, the CDR3 is TGTGCCAGCAGGCTAGAGGTCGGGCAAGAGACCCAGTACTTC. This encodes CASRLEVGQETQYF.

This clonotype was seen repeatedly, ten times or more. The rearrangement uses TRBV7-2 and TRBJ1-5; no clear D. CDR3 size: 14 residues. V dropped 1 base and J dropped 3 bases, with 7 bases sitting between them. CDR1 and CDR2 (germline): SGHTA, FQGNSA. CDR3 in DNA: TGTGCCAGCAGCTTAGTCGAGTCCAATCAGCCCCAGCATTTT. Translating it yields CASSLVESNQPQHF.

The V gene is TRBV7-8, the J gene TRBJ2-5; no definite D call. Deletions cut 1 base from V and 5 bases from J, with 11 bases between. In germline, CDR1 is SGHVS, CDR2 FQNEAQ. This CDR3 spans 14 amino acids. Here the CDR3 DNA reads TGTGCCAGCAGCTTAGGGCGCGCTCGGGAGACCCAGTACTTC. It translates to CASSLGRARETQYF.

The chain uses TRBV6-6 and TRBJ1-5, with 9 positions matching TRBD1. Germline V gene data show CDR1 as MNHNY and CDR2 as SVGAGI (reference sequence). Trimming removed 7 bases from V and 3 bases from J; junction bases left unmatched: 4. This CDR3 region has 14 residues. This chain's CDR3 is CASTGTGTNQPQHF. The DNA for the CDR3 is TGTGCCAGCACCGGGACAGGGACCAATCAGCCCCAGCATTTT.

This clonotype was counted many times. V is TRBV7-2 and J is TRBJ2-7; 8 nucleotides match TRBD2. Losses at the gene ends were 8 bases for V and 4 bases for J; bases not matched to a gene: 16. The germline CDR1 and CDR2 sequences are SGHTA and FQGNSA. The CDR3 runs to 16 residues. CDR3 nucleotides: TGTGCCAGCGAACCCCGACCGGGACTAGGGGCTTACGAGCAGTACTTC. It is translated as CASEPRPGLGAYEQYF.

The CDR3 protein is CASKKQGTNQPQHF. The CDR3 bases are TGTGCCAGCAAGAAACAGGGGACTAATCAGCCCCAGCATTTT. This chain links TRBV6-2 or TRBV6-3 with TRBJ1-5, with TRBD1 matching over 7 bases. After removal of 7 bases from V and 4 bases from J, the junction contained 7 bases not matched to a gene. The germline CDR1 and CDR2 sequences are MNHEY and SVGEGT. The CDR3 contains 14 residues.

This clonotype was recorded many times. The chain uses TRBV7-2 and TRBJ2-7, with a weak D call TRBD1 (5 bases). This CDR3 is built from 14 residues. Per the germline V gene, CDR1 is SGHTA and CDR2 is FQGNSA. Deletions cut 0 bases from V and 8 bases from J, with 14 bases between. CDR3 loop: CASSLAGQGSKQYF. In nucleotides, the CDR3 is TGTGCCAGCAGCTTAGCGGGCCAGGGTAGCAAGCAGTACTTC.

This clonotype turned up a few times. This chain uses TRBV28 with TRBJ1-1, with a tentative D call TRBD1 (6 bases). The length of the CDR3 is 14 residues. V lost 3 bases, J lost 6 bases, and 14 bases lay in between. Looked up from germline, CDR1 is MDHEN and CDR2 is SYDVKM. The CDR3 here is CASSFWGRGPEAFF. The CDR3 nucleotides are TGTGCCAGCAGTTTTTGGGGTCGGGGGCCTGAAGCTTTCTTT.

The chain employs TRBV20-1 and TRBJ2-1; D is perhaps TRBD1 or TRBD2 (6 bases each). V was cut by 5 bases and J by 6 bases, with 23 bases left in between. CDR1 is DFQATT, CDR2 SNEGSKA, per germline (reference sequence). The CDR3 spans 16 residues. The CDR3 protein is CSAGGTSGRGANEQFF. CDR3 in DNA: TGCAGTGCTGGGGGGACTTCGGGAAGGGGGGCCAATGAGCAGTTCTTC.

This chain uses TRBV13 with TRBJ2-7, with TRBD1 identical over 7 bases. The CDR3 is made up of 13 amino acids. Germline values: CDR1 PRHDT, CDR2 FYEKMQ (reference sequence). V dropped 5 bases and J dropped 6; count of bases not matched to a gene: 7. The CDR3 bases are TGTGCCAGCAGCCCCCGACAGGGACCCGAGCAGTACTTC. Protein sequence: CASSPRQGPEQYF.

V gene TRBV12-3 or TRBV12-4 combines with J gene TRBJ1-6; 9 bases agree with TRBD1. CDR3 length equals 14 residues. With 7 bases clipped from V and 7 bases from J, the junction kept 5 bases outside the gene matches. The DNA for the CDR3 is TGTGCCAGCACCCGGGGACAGGGAAATTCACCCCTCCACTTT. It is translated as CASTRGQGNSPLHF.

This chain connects TRBV19 to TRBJ1-4; 8 bases align to TRBD1. From germline, CDR1 is LNHDA and CDR2 SQIVND (reference sequence). V shed 5 bases and J 8 bases; nucleotides not matched to a gene: 7. There are 14 residues in the CDR3. This CDR3 reads CASSDRDRQEKLFF. The DNA of the CDR3 is TGTGCCAGTAGTGACCGGGACAGGCAAGAAAAACTGTTTTTT.

This clonotype occurred a few times. The chain recombines TRBV27 with TRBJ1-1; D uncertain. Trimming stripped 0 bases from V and 1 base from J, with 6 bases between. Germline assignment: CDR1 MNHEY and CDR2 SMNVEV (reference sequence). This CDR3 is built from 14 residues. This chain's CDR3 is CASSLSAGNTEAFF. The CDR3 region has the DNA TGTGCCAGCAGTTTATCAGCAGGGAACACTGAAGCTTTCTTT.

The J gene is TRBJ2-6, the V gene TRBV20-1; possible D gene TRBD1, 5 bases. The V gene lost 2 bases and the J gene lost 0 bases, with 20 bases spanning the gap. Germline loops: CDR1 DFQATT, CDR2 SNEGSKA (reference sequence). The CDR3 spans 19 residues. CDR3: CSARLWGAGLNSGANVLTF. CDR3 sequence (DNA): TGCAGTGCTAGACTGTGGGGCGCAGGGTTGAACTCTGGGGCCAACGTCCTGACTTTC.

The chain employs TRBV7-9 and TRBJ2-5; 13 bases fit TRBD2. The CDR3 runs to 15 residues. J gave up 4 bases and V 7 bases, and 6 bases lay outside the gene matches. Germline V gives CDR1 SEHNR, CDR2 FQNEAQ (reference sequence). CDR3 sequence reads: CASTGLAGELETQYF. Written as DNA, the CDR3 is TGTGCCAGCACCGGACTAGCGGGAGAATTAGAGACCCAGTACTTC. The variable domain in full, completed from reference TRBV7-9 and TRBJ2-5, reads DTGVSQNPRHKITKRGQNVTFRCDPISEHNRLYWYRQTLGQGPEFLTYFQNEAQLEKSRLLSDRFSAERPKGSFSTLEIQRTEQGDSAMYLCASTGLAGELETQYFGPGTRLLVL.

This clonotype came up a few times. The genes are TRBV20-1 and TRBJ2-5; 9 bases match TRBD2. Germline lookup yields CDR1 DFQATT and CDR2 SNEGSKA (reference sequence). V trimming: 2 bases; J trimming: 4 bases; junction bases outside the gene matches: 8. The CDR3 contains 15 residues. The CDR3 DNA is TGCAGTGCTAGAAAACGCGGGAGGGACCGAGAGACCCAGTACTTC. It is translated as CSARKRGRDRETQYF.

The rearrangement uses TRBV28 and TRBJ2-7; unclear D gene. Per the germline V gene, CDR1 is MDHEN and CDR2 is SYDVKM. This CDR3 is 15 amino acids long. Trimming cost V 7 bases and J 4 bases, with 20 bases left between them. CDR3 DNA sequence: TGTGCCAGCAAGGTCACACCGGGCCTCCATTACGAGCAGTACTTC. This gives the protein CASKVTPGLHYEQYF.

The chain uses TRBV20-1 and TRBJ1-1; 8 nucleotides match TRBD1. The CDR3 consists of 14 residues. V trimming: 6 bases; J trimming: 3 bases; junction bases outside the gene matches: 9. Germline assignment: CDR1 DFQATT and CDR2 SNEGSKA (reference sequence). The CDR3 region has the DNA TGCAGTGCACACCGACAGGGGAGTTACACTGAAGCTTTCTTT. Its translation: CSAHRQGSYTEAFF.

This clonotype appeared a few times. The junction differs from germline at one of its ends, possibly a read error. The genes are TRBV20-1 and TRBJ2-3; 8 bases match TRBD2. This CDR3 comprises 11 residues. From germline, CDR1 is DFQATT and CDR2 SNEGSKA (reference sequence). The CDR3 DNA sequence: TGCAGTGCCATAGCGGGGCCCAAGTACCATTTT. Translating gives CSAIAGPKYHF.